This TCR beta chain derives from a study of blood T cell repertoires in COVID-19. Across the whole study: Samples representing acute and convalescent COVID-19 were sourced from the United States, Italy and Spain. The analysed material was cDNA or gDNA that came from T cells, B-cell-depleted T cells, or PBMCs.

How the authors handled the data: How many nucleated cells were present was estimated from reference gene primer amplification. The table came from immunoSEQ multiplex PCR; TCRdb's copy has only in-frame clones and leaves some out. V and J calls and clone size are as listed in that table; D and trimming were resolved from the DNA. This table has some 22,000 clones, approximately 90% appearing once. CDR3 length: 16 residues. Looked up from germline, CDR1 is LNHDA and CDR2 is SQIVND (reference sequence). V dropped 8 bases and J dropped 0 bases, with 18 bases sitting between them. The origin of this receptor is a woman of 80 years or more with acute or convalescent COVID-19. This chain uses TRBV19 with TRBJ2-3; weak D call: TRBD2 (6 bases). What was sequenced was peripheral blood. The CDR3 nucleotides are TGTGCCAGTTCCGATACTGGGACTCCTAGCACAGATACGCAGTATTTT. Translation gives CASSDTGTPSTDTQYF.